One sample yielded the 15 T cell receptor beta chains listed below, sequenced in a study of T cells after yellow fever vaccination. In TCRdb, the 5' RACE reads were re-called with MiXCR into one record per CDR3 protein. Here the sample spans 200,000 or so distinct CDR3 sequences, roughly 6.8% being singletons. Sample: CD4+ T cells sorted from PBMCs, taken on the day of the yellow fever booster vaccination. These receptors were obtained from a man aged 25 to 40 who received the YFV17D yellow fever vaccine.

This clonotype was counted between two and nine times. The rearrangement links TRBV12-3 or TRBV12-4 to TRBJ1-5; 7 positions agree with TRBD1. The CDR3 has 13 residues. V trimming: 3 bases; J trimming: 7 bases; junction bases outside the gene matches: 3. CDR3 coding DNA: TGTGCCAGCAGTTTTGACAGGGCGCAGCCCCAGCATTTT. It codes for CASSFDRAQPQHF.

The CDR3 nucleotides read TGTGCCAGCAGCCGGGACAGTCTTTCTGAAGCTTTCTTT. Its protein is CASSRDSLSEAFF. The rearrangement links TRBV2 to TRBJ1-1; 7 bases match TRBD1. In germline, CDR1 is SNHLY, CDR2 FYNNEI. With 6 bases clipped from V and 6 bases from J, the junction kept 7 bases outside the gene matches. This CDR3 is built from 13 residues. The whole variable domain, filled in from reference TRBV2 and TRBJ1-1, reads EPEVTQTPSHQVTQMGQEVILRCVPISNHLYFYWYRQILGQKVEFLVSFYNNEISEKSEIFDDQFSVERPDGSNFTLKIRSTKLEDSAMYFCASSRDSLSEAFFGQGTRLTVV.

This clonotype showed up many times. This chain connects TRBV18 to TRBJ2-5, with TRBD1 as a possible D gene (6 bases). Germline V gene sequence: CDR1 KGHSH, CDR2 LQKENI. V lost 8 bases and J lost 2, with 9 bases in between. The length of the CDR3 is 12 residues. The CDR3 DNA sequence: TGTGCCAGCCGGACAGCGCAAGAGACCCAGTACTTC. Its protein is CASRTAQETQYF. The full variable domain, with the rest looked up from reference TRBV18 and TRBJ2-5, is NAGVMQNPRHLVRRRGQEARLRCSPMKGHSHVYWYRQLPEEGLKFMVYLQKENIIDESGMPKERFSAEFPKEGPSILRIQQVVRGDSAAYFCASRTAQETQYFGPGTRLLVL.

V and J are TRBV4-2 and TRBJ1-2; D not certain. Germline loops: CDR1 LGHNA, CDR2 YNFKEQ. V was shortened by 0 bases and J by 4 bases, with 9 bases between the two germline ends. The CDR3 totals 14 residues. The CDR3 protein is CASSQETRGYGYTF. The CDR3 region has the DNA TGTGCCAGCAGCCAAGAAACCCGAGGCTATGGCTACACCTTC.

This clonotype was recorded many times. The V and J genes are TRBV20-1 and TRBJ2-7, with D possibly being TRBD1 (6 bases). This CDR3 is 16 amino acids long. Per the germline V gene, CDR1 is DFQATT and CDR2 is SNEGSKA (reference sequence). The V end was cut by 0 bases, the J end by 0 bases, with 15 bases between. This CDR3 is CSARDIRGSYSYEQYF. DNA of the CDR3: TGCAGTGCTAGAGATATCAGGGGCAGTTACTCCTACGAGCAGTACTTC.

This clonotype was counted only a few times. The chain combines TRBV18 with TRBJ2-1; TRBD2 might be the D (7 bases). The V end lost 2 bases, the J end lost 12 bases, and 11 bases lay between the germline ends. CDR1 and CDR2 (germline): KGHSH, LQKENI. The CDR3 extends over 12 amino acids. DNA of the CDR3: TGTGCCAGCTCACCAGAGGGGGGGGCGCAGTTCTTC. Protein: CASSPEGGAQFF.

In the case of this clonotype: Since a much larger clone is just one base distant, this may be a read error. The genes are TRBV4-3 and TRBJ2-1; D gene unclear. The CDR3 contains 15 residues. Germline CDR1 reads LGHNA; CDR2 reads YSLEER. The CDR3 region is CSSSQVGSSYNEQFF. As DNA, the CDR3 is TGCTCCAGCAGCCAAGTTGGGTCGTCCTACAATGAGCAGTTCTTC.

The rearrangement uses TRBV6-1 and TRBJ2-1; D is undetermined. The V gene's germline CDR1 is MNHNS and CDR2 SASEGT. This CDR3 is 12 amino acids long. With 6 bases removed from V and 4 bases from J, the gap between germline ends came to 7 bases. CDR3 sequence (DNA): TGTGCCAGCAGAGTTACTTACAATGAGCAGTTCTTC. Amino acid sequence: CASRVTYNEQFF.

This clonotype appeared many times. The V call is TRBV5-6, the J call TRBJ2-2; no definite D call. This CDR3 has 14 residues. Trimming stripped 0 bases from V and 6 bases from J, with 9 bases between. Germline lookup yields CDR1 SGHDT and CDR2 YYEEEE. The CDR3 loop is CASSLEIGSGELFF. As DNA, the CDR3 is TGTGCCAGCAGCTTGGAAATAGGGTCCGGGGAGCTGTTTTTT.

The gene calls are TRBV29-1 and TRBJ2-3; a weak D match, TRBD1 (6 bases). The germline CDR1 and CDR2 sequences are SQVTM and ANQGSEA. V was trimmed by 7 bases and J by 0 bases, leaving 11 bases between them. This CDR3 has 13 amino acids. CDR3 sequence: CSGDIPSTDTQYF. CDR3 sequence (DNA): TGCAGCGGGGACATCCCTAGCACAGATACGCAGTATTTT.

Ten or more counts support this clonotype. The chain is built from TRBV3-1 and TRBJ2-5; D possibly matches TRBD1 or TRBD2 (6 bases each). V was cut by 9 bases and J by 4 bases, with 15 bases left in between. Germline V gene lookup returns CDR1 LGHDT and CDR2 YNNKEL (reference sequence). The CDR3 is made up of 13 amino acids. The CDR3, as DNA: TGTGCCAGTATATCCGGGGGCGGAGAGACCCAGTACTTC. Amino acids: CASISGGGETQYF.

This clonotype came up many times. The chain is built from TRBV15 and TRBJ2-7, with TRBD2 as a possible D gene (6 bases). Germline CDR1 LNHNV, CDR2 YYDKDF (reference sequence). Deletions cut 0 bases from V and 5 bases from J, with 14 bases between. This CDR3 has 15 residues. The CDR3 here is CATSRDPGSGNEQYF. In DNA, the CDR3 is TGTGCCACCAGCAGAGACCCCGGGAGTGGCAACGAGCAGTACTTC. The full variable domain, with the rest looked up from reference TRBV15 and TRBJ2-7, is DAMVIQNPRYQVTQFGKPVTLSCSQTLNHNVMYWYQQKSSQAPKLLFHYYDKDFNNEADTPDNFQSRRPNTSFCFLDIRSPGLGDTAMYLCATSRDPGSGNEQYFGPGTRLTVT.

The chain couples TRBV20-1 to TRBJ2-5; TRBD2 aligns across 7 bases. Germline assignment: CDR1 DFQATT and CDR2 SNEGSKA (reference sequence). The V and J ends lost 2 bases and 4 bases, in that order; junction bases with no gene match: 7. The CDR3 consists of 14 residues. The CDR3 here is CSARRGSGGETQYF. The CDR3 nucleotides are TGCAGTGCTAGACGCGGGAGTGGAGGAGAGACCCAGTACTTC.

This clonotype occurred many times. The V call is TRBV9, the J call TRBJ2-5; 9 bases agree with TRBD2. The V gene end was trimmed by 4 bases and the J gene end by 4 bases; junction bases not matched to a gene: 8. CDR3 length: 15 amino acids. Per the germline V gene, CDR1 is SGDLS and CDR2 is YYNGEE. CDR3 bases: TGTGCCAGCAGCCTCACAGCGGGAGGAATAGAGACCCAGTACTTC. It codes for CASSLTAGGIETQYF.

This clonotype was seen at least ten times. The rearrangement links TRBV20-1 to TRBJ2-7, with D unclear. Germline V gene lookup returns CDR1 DFQATT and CDR2 SNEGSKA (reference sequence). This CDR3 comprises 12 residues. Trimming pared 6 bases from V and 2 bases from J, leaving 11 bases between. CDR3 sequence reads: CSAAYPPYEQYF. The CDR3 DNA reads as TGCAGTGCAGCGTACCCGCCCTACGAGCAGTACTTC.